This T cell receptor beta chain was profiled in a study of cytomegalovirus exposure and HLA in healthy donors. Study conclusions and caveats: In a later analysis, most CMV-associated TCR beta chains appeared HLA-restricted. Data from an earlier analysis indicated that most TCR beta V segments were productive either about 87% or about 30% of the time. Reportedly, TCR beta sequences accurately predicted HLA-A and HLA-B alleles in most subjects.

Germline loops: CDR1 SGHTA, CDR2 FQGNSA. V lost 5 bases and J lost 4; bases outside the gene matches: 7. This CDR3 has 14 amino acids. 13 Jbeta primers and 60 Vbeta primers were used for the PCR. Profiled with immunoSEQ multiplex PCR; TCRdb holds only in-frame clones, not every one. The repertoire has around 200,000 clones, 65% to 90% of them found once; the top ten carry approximately 2.4%. As for this clone: The antigen is unknown.

The TCR sequence derives from a woman aged 45 to 65 in good health and CMV-seronegative. V and J are TRBV7-2 and TRBJ2-7; 8 bases line up with TRBD2. Sequenced: PBMCs. The CDR3 loop is CASSPGLAAYEQYF. CDR3 nucleotide sequence: TGTGCCAGCAGCCCCGGACTAGCTGCATACGAGCAGTACTTC.